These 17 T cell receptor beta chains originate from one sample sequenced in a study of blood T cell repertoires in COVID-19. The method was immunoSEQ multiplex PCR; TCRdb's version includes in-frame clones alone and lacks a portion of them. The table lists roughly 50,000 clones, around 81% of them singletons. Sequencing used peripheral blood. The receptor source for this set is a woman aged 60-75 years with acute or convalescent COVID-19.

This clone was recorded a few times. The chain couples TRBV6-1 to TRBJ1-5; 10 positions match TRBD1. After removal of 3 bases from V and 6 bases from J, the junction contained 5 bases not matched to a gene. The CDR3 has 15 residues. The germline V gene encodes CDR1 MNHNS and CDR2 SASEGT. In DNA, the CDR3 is TGTGCCAGCAGTGACGCGACAGGGGGCGGTCAGCCCCAGCATTTT. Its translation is CASSDATGGGQPQHF.

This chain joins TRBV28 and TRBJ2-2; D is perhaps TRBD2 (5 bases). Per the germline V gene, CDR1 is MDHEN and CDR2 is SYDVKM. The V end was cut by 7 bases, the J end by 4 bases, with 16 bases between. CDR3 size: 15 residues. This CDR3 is CASTRGLASTGELFF. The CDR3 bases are TGTGCCAGCACCCGAGGGCTCGCAAGCACCGGGGAGCTGTTTTTT. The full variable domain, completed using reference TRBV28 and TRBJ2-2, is DVKVTQSSRYLVKRTGEKVFLECVQDMDHENMFWYRQDPGLGLRLIYFSYDVKMKEKGDIPEGYSVSREKKERFSLILESASTNQTSMYLCASTRGLASTGELFFGEGSRLTVL.

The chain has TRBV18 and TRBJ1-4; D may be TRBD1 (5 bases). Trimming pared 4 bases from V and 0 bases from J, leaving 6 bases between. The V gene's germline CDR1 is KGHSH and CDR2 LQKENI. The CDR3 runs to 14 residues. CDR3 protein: CASSRGATNEKLFF. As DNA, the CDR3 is TGTGCCAGCTCACGGGGGGCAACTAATGAAAAACTGTTTTTT.

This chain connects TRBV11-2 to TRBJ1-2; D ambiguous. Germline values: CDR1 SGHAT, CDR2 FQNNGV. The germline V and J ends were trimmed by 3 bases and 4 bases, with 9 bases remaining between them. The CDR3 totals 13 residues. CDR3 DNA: TGTGCCAGCAGCTTTTCACAGTCCTATGGCTACACCTTC. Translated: CASSFSQSYGYTF.

The CDR3: CASAVDLQGGYTF. DNA for the CDR3: TGTGCCAGCGCAGTCGACCTCCAGGGGGGCTACACCTTC. The V and J genes are TRBV2 and TRBJ1-2; TRBD1 might be the D (6 bases). The CDR3 runs to 13 residues. CDR1 and CDR2 from the germline V gene are SNHLY and FYNNEI. The germline V and J ends were trimmed by 8 bases and 8 bases, with 18 bases remaining between them.

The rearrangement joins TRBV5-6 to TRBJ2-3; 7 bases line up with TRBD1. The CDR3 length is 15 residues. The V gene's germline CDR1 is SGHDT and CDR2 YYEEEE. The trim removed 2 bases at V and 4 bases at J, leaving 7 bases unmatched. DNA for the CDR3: TGTGCCAGCAGCTTTCCCGGGACAGCTTCAGATACGCAGTATTTT. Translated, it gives CASSFPGTASDTQYF.

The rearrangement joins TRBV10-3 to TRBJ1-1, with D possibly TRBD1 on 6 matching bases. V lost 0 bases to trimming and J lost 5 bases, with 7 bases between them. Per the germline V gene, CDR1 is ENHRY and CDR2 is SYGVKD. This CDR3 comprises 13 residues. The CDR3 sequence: CAISESTGTEAFF. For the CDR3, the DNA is TGTGCCATCAGTGAGTCTACAGGGACTGAAGCTTTCTTT.

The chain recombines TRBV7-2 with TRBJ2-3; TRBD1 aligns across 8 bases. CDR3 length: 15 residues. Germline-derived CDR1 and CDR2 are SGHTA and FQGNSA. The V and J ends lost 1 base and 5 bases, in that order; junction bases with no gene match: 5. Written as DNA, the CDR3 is TGTGCCAGCAGCTTAGTCACAGGGGGTGGAGATACGCAGTATTTT. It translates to CASSLVTGGGDTQYF.

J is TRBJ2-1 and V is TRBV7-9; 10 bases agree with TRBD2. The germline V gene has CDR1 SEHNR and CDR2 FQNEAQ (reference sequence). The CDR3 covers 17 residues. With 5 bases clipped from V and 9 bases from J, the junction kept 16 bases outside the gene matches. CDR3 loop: CASSAHPSGGVWGEQFF. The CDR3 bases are TGTGCCAGCAGCGCACATCCTAGCGGGGGCGTCTGGGGTGAGCAGTTCTTC.

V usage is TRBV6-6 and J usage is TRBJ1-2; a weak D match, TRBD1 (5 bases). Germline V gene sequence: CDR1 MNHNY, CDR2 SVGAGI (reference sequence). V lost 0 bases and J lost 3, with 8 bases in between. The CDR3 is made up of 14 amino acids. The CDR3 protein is CASSYSGGDYGYTF. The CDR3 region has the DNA TGTGCCAGCAGTTACTCAGGAGGGGACTATGGCTACACCTTC.

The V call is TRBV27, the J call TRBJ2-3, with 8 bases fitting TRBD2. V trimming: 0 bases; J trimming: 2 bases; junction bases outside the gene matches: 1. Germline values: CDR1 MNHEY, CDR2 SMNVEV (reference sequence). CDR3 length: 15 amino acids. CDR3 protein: CASSLSGRATDTQYF. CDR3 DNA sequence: TGTGCCAGCAGTTTATCCGGGAGGGCCACAGATACGCAGTATTTT.

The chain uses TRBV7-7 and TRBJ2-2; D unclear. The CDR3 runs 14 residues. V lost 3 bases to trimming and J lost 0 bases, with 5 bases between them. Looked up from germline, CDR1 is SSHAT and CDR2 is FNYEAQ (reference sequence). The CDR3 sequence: CASSFTSNTGELFF. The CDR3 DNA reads TGTGCCAGCAGCTTCACATCGAACACCGGGGAGCTGTTTTTT.

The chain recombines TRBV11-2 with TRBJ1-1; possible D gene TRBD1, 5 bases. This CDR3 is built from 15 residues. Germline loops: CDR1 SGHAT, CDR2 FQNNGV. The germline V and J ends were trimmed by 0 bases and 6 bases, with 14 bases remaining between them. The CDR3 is CASSLDLGATPEAFF. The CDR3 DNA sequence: TGTGCCAGCAGCTTAGATCTAGGGGCAACTCCTGAAGCTTTCTTT.

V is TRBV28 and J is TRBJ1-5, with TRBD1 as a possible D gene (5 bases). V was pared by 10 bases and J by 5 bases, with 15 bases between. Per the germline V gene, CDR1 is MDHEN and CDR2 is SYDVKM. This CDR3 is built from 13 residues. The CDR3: CATQQDPYQPQHF. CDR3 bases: TGTGCCACCCAACAGGACCCCTATCAGCCCCAGCATTTT.

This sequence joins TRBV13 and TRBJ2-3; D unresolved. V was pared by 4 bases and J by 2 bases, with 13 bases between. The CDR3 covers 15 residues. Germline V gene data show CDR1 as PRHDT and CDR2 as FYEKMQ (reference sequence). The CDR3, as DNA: TGTGCCAGCAGCTCATACATGGCGGACACAGATACGCAGTATTTT. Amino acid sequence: CASSSYMADTDTQYF.

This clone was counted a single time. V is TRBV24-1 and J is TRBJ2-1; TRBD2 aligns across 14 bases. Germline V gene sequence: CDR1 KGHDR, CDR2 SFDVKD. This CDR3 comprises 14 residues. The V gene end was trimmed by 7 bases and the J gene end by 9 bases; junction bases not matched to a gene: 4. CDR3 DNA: TGTGCCACCAGGGGACTAGCGGGAGAGGTTGAGCAGTTCTTC. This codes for CATRGLAGEVEQFF.

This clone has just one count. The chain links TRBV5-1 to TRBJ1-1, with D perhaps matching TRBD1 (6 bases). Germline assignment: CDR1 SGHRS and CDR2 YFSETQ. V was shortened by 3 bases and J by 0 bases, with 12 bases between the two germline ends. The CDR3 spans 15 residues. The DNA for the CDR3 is TGCGCCAGCAGCTCCGGGGGGGCGTTGAACACTGAAGCTTTCTTT. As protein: CASSSGGALNTEAFF.